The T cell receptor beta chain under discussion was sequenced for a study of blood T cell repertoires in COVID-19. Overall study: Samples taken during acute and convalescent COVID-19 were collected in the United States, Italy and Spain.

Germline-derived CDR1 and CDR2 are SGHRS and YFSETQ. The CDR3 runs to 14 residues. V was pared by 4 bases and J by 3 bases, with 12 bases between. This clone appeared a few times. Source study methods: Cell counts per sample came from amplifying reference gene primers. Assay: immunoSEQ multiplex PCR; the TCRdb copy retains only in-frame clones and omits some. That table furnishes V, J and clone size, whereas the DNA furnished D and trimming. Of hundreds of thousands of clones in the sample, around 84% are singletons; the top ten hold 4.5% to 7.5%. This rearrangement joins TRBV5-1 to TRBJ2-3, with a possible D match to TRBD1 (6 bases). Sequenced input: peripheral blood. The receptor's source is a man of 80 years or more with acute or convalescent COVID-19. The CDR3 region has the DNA TGCGCCAGCAGCCTTGGACAGAAAACAGATACGCAGTATTTT. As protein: CASSLGQKTDTQYF.